This T cell receptor beta chain appears in the sequencing data of a study of blood T cell repertoires in COVID-19. Background on the study: Some COVID-19 samples were acute and others convalescent; all came from the United States, Italy and Spain. Sources were T cells, B-cell-depleted T cells, or PBMCs; the material itself was cDNA or gDNA.

Here immunoSEQ multiplex PCR was the method, and the copy in TCRdb shows in-frame clones only, minus some. The table has under 200,000 clones, about 80% seen once; the top ten hold approximately 6.2%. Germline-derived CDR1 and CDR2 are SGHTA and FQGNSA. The V gene lost 1 base and the J gene lost 5 bases, with 8 bases spanning the gap. The CDR3 spans 14 residues. The clonotype originates from a man between 65 and 85 years old with active or convalescent COVID-19. Input material: peripheral blood. V gene TRBV7-2 combines with J gene TRBJ2-2; no clear D. The CDR3 loop is CASSLESRTGELFF. CDR3 sequence (DNA): TGTGCCAGCAGCTTAGAGTCGAGGACCGGGGAGCTGTTTTTT.